This entry concerns a single TCR beta chain. This clonotype has ten or more counts. Its target antigen remains unknown. No per-base quality is available; no much larger clone lies one base away. This entry belongs to a study of T cells in Graves' hyperthyroidism and ophthalmopathy (dated by TCRdb to about 2019). Study-wide context: Peripheral blood samples were taken at the time of initial diagnosis, prior to any treatment. An independent validation cohort of fewer than 20 hyperthyroidism patients and some 15 patients who later progressed to ophthalmopathy tested prospective prediction of ophthalmopathy. In addition, the study compared T-cell repertoires in thyroid tissue and in blood from several Graves' hyperthyroidism patients. TCR Vbeta CDR3 sequencing of 135 peripheral blood samples (under 45 ophthalmopathy, around 80 hyperthyroidism and roughly 17 progressor patients) is reported in the paper. TCR V-J signatures able to tell the groups apart were searched for in a discovery cohort of 90 to 100 patients, of whom fewer than 45 had Graves' ophthalmopathy and under 65 had stable Graves' hyperthyroidism. After sampling, hyperthyroidism patients received methimazole starting at 30 mg daily, and ophthalmopathy patients received high-dose intravenous methylprednisolone. The 100 or so discovery patients were randomly split 7:3 into training and test sets.

Ophthalmopathy patients had moderately to severely active disease, Clinical Activity Score of at least 3, NOSPECS grade of at least 4, and duration under 3 months. Exclusion was applied to patients with uncontrolled infections, other autoimmune diseases, pregnancy or lactation. Diagnoses were established on the basis of clinical symptoms, serum thyroxine and TRAb, thyroid ultrasound, and orbital computed tomography. PBMCs were separated from 10 ml of fresh peripheral blood using Ficoll-Paque density gradient centrifugation. Trizol reagent was used to extract total RNA, and RNA quality was then checked on an Agilent 2100 Bioanalyzer. CDR1 and CDR2 are drawn from the germline V gene: MDHEN, SYDVKM. From the cysteine through the phenylalanine, the CDR3 covers 16 amino acids. Here the CDR3 DNA is all that survives: 48 bases in frame from base 1. V and J are trimmed by 7 bases and 5 bases, and the gene matches miss 15 bases of the junction.

TCR beta CDR3 regions were amplified from RNA transcripts. For the first round of RT-PCR on the TCR CDR3, the HTBI primer set was used together with the Qiagen OneStep RT-PCR kit. The libraries were constructed in a second round of multiplex PCR and then size-selected and purified. Sequencing of the libraries was done on an Illumina HiSeq2000 using paired-end 100 bp reads. Per the authors' processing: SOAPnuke was used to process the raw data, removing reads that contained adapters or uncalled bases, had a mean Phred below 15, or lacked an exact match to the constant primer or identifier. High-quality paired reads were merged with COPE v1.2.5, and unique nucleotide sequences were defined as clonotypes. MiTCR v1.1 was used to align the clonotypes against IMGT TRBV, TRBD and TRBJ reference segments. The analysis included only V-J combinations with a frequency above 0.0001, which together covered 99% to 99.2% of the repertoires. The TCS score was defined as F50 (clonal expansion) divided by E x V (chaos), with BLOSUM62-based TCRdist calculated between CDR3 peptides within each V-J. Welch's t-statistics and random forest reduced around 520 V-J features to some 14, which were used in a naive Bayes classifier (R e1071). The similarity between thyroid and blood repertoires was quantified using the Morisita-Horn index. The public reads were run again by TCRdb, first through fastp at Q25 and then through MiXCR, and only productive beta chains were kept. CDR3 protein sequences are deduplicated, and each keeps its most common genes and DNA. The V and J calls and clone size are TCRdb's, not the authors'. This sample gives 600,000 to 700,000 distinct CDR3 sequences in total; under 15% of them show up just once. Of the sample, approximately 4.2% is held by the ten largest clones.

What the study reported, not specific to this receptor: Blood samples also contained most of the expanded thyroid clonotypes (frequency above 0.001), which suggests that blood repertoires may reflect thyroid immune responses. A 13 V-J signature model separated ophthalmopathy from stable hyperthyroidism, with around 91% sensitivity and 81% to 83% specificity in cross-validation and 80%/75% in testing. In validation, the model predicted progression to ophthalmopathy a median of around 6.5 months before onset, with 65% to 71% sensitivity and 72.22% specificity. No statistical method was used to set the sample size in advance, and investigators knew the group allocation.

This receptor chain uses TRBV28 and TRBJ2-7; TRBD1 matches 9 bases in the middle. The specimen was blood. The clonotype originates from a woman aged 40 to 50 with Graves' ophthalmopathy. The CDR3 has the sequence CASTSVPGQGTDEQYF. The DNA sequence is given as TGTGCCAGCACCTCTGTCCCGGGACAGGGTACCGACGAGCAGTACTTC.